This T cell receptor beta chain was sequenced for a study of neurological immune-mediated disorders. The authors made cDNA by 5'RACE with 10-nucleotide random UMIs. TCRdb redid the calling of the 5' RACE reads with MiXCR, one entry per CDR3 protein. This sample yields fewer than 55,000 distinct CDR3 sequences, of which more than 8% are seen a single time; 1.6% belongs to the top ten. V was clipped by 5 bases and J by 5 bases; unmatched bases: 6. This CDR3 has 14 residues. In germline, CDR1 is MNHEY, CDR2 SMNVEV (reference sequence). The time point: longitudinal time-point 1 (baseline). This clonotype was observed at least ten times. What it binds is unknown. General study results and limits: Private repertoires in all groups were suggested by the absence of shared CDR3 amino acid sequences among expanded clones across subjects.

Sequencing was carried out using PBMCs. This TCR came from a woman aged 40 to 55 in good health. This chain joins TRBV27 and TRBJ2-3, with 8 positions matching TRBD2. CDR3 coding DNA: TGTGCCAGCAGTCGGAGCGGGGGAGAAGATACGCAGTATTTT. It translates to CASSRSGGEDTQYF.